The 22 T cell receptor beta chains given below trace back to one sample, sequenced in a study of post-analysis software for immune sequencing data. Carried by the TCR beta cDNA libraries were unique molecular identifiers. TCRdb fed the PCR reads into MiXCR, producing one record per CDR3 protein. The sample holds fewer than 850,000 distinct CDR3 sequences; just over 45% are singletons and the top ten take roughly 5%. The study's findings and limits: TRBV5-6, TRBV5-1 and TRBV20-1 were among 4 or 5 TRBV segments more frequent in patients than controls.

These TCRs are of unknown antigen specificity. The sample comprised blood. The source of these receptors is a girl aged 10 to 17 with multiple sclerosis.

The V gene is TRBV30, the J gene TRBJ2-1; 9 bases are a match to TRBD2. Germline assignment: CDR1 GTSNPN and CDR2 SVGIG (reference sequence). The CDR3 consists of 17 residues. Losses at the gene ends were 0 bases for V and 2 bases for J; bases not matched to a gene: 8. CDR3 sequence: CAWSVALASGTYNEQFF. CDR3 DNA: TGTGCCTGGAGTGTTGCCCTCGCTAGCGGGACCTACAATGAGCAGTTCTTC.

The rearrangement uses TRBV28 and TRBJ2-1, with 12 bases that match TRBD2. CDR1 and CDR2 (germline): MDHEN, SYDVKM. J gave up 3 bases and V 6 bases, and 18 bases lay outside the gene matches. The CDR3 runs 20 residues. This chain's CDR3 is CASSRRTGTSGSKLYNEQFF. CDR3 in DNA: TGTGCCAGCAGCCGACGAACCGGGACTAGCGGGTCCAAACTCTACAATGAGCAGTTCTTC.

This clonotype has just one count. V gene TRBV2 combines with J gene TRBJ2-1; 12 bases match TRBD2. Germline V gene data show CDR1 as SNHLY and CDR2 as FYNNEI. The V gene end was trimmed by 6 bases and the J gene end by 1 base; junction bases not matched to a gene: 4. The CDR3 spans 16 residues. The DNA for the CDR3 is TGTGCCAGCAGGAGGGGGACTAGCGGGTCCTACAATGAGCAGTTCTTC. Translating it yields CASRRGTSGSYNEQFF.

CDR3 protein: CSATRDSYRGRQNEKLFF. Here the CDR3 DNA reads TGCAGTGCTACGCGGGACTCTTACAGGGGGCGGCAGAATGAAAAACTGTTTTTT. The V call is TRBV20-1, the J call TRBJ1-4, with 9 bases aligning to TRBD1. The CDR3 extends over 18 amino acids. Germline CDR1 is DFQATT and CDR2 is SNEGSKA (reference sequence). J gave up 5 bases and V 4 bases, and 17 bases lay outside the gene matches.

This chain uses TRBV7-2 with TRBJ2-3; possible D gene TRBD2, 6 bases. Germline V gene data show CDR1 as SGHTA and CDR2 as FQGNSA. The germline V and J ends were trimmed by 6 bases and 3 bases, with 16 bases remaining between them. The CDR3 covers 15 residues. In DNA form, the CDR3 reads TGTGCCAGCAGTCCGCTAGTCCTAGCGACAGATACGCAGTATTTT. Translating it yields CASSPLVLATDTQYF.

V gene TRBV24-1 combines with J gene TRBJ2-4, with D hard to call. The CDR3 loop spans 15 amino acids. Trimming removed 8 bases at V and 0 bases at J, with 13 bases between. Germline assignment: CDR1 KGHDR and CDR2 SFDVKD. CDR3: CATTGRYIAKNIQYF. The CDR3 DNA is TGTGCCACCACCGGGCGGTATATAGCCAAAAACATTCAGTACTTC.

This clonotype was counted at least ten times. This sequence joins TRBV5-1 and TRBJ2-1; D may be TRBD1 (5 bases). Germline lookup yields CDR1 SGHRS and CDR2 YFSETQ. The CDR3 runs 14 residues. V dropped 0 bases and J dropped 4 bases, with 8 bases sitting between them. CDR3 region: CASSLGQGYNEQFF. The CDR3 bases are TGCGCCAGCAGCTTGGGGCAGGGTTACAATGAGCAGTTCTTC.

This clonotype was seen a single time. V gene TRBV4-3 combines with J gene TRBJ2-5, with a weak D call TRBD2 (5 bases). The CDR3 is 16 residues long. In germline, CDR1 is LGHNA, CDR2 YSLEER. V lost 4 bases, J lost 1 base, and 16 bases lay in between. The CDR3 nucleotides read TGCGCCAGCAGCCGGGCAGGAGGAGACCTCCAAGAGACCCAGTACTTC. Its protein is CASSRAGGDLQETQYF.

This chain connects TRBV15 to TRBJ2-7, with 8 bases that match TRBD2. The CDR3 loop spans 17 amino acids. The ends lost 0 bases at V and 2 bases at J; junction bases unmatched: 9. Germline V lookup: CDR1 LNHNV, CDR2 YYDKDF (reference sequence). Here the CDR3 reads CATSRDLPAGDPYEQYF. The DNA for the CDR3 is TGTGCCACCAGCAGAGATCTCCCAGCGGGAGATCCCTACGAGCAGTACTTC.

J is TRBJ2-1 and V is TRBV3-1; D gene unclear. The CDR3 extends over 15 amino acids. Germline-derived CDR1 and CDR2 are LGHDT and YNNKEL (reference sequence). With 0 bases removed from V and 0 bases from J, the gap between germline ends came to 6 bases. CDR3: CASSQDSLSYNEQFF. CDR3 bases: TGTGCCAGCAGCCAAGATTCTCTCTCCTACAATGAGCAGTTCTTC.

The CDR3 DNA sequence: TGTGCCAGCAGTGAATATGGGGGGCCCGGGACTAGCGGTTACTACGAGCAGTACTTC. Encoded protein: CASSEYGGPGTSGYYEQYF. The chain carries TRBV25-1 and TRBJ2-7, with TRBD2 matching 11 bases. The germline V gene has CDR1 MGHDK and CDR2 SYGVNS. The CDR3 has 19 amino acids. The ends lost 0 bases at V and 3 bases at J; junction bases unmatched: 13.

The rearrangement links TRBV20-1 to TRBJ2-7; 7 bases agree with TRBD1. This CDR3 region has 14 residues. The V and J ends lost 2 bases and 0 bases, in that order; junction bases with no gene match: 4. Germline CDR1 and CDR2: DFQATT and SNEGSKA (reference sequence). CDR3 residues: CSARIRDSSYEQYF. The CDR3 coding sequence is TGCAGTGCTAGAATCCGGGACAGCTCCTACGAGCAGTACTTC.

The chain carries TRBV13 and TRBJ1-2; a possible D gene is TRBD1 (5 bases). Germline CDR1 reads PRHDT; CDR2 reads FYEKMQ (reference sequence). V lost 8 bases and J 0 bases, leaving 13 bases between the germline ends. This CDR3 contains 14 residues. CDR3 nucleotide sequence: TGTGCCAGCGGTTATGGGACCGCTAACTATGGCTACACCTTC. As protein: CASGYGTANYGYTF.

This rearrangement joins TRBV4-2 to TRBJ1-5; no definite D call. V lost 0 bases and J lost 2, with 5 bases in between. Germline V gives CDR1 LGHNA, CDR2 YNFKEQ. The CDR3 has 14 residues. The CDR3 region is CASSQDGRNQPQHF. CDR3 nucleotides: TGTGCCAGCAGCCAAGATGGGCGCAATCAGCCCCAGCATTTT.

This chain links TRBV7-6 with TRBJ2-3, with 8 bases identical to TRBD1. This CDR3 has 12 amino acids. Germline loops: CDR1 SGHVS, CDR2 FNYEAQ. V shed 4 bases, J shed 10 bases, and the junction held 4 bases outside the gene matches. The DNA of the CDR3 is TGTGCCAGCAGCTCAGGACAGGGCGCGCAGTATTTT. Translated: CASSSGQGAQYF.

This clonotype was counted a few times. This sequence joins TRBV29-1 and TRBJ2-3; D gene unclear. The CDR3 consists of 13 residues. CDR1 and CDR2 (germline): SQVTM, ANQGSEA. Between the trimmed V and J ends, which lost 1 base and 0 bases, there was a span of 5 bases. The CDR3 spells CSVEGPSTDTQYF. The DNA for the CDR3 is TGCAGCGTTGAAGGCCCTAGCACAGATACGCAGTATTTT.

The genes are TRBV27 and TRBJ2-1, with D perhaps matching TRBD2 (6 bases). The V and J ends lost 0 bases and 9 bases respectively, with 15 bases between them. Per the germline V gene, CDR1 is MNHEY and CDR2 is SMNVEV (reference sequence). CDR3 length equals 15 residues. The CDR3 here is CASSLSWGDRTEQFF. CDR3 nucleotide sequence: TGTGCCAGCAGTTTATCGTGGGGGGATAGAACTGAGCAGTTCTTC.

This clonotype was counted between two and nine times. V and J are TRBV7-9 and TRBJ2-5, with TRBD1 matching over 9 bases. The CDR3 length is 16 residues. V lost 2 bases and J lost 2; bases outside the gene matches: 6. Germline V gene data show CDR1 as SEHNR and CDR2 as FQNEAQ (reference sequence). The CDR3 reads CASSLTGGTVQETQYF. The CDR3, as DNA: TGTGCCAGCAGCTTAACAGGGGGCACCGTACAAGAGACCCAGTACTTC.

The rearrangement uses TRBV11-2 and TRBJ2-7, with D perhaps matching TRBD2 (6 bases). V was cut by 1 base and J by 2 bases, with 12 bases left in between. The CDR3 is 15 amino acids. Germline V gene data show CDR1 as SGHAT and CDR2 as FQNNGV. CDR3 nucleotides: TGTGCCAGCAGCTTAGTCGCGGAGGGCCCCTACGAGCAGTACTTC. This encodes CASSLVAEGPYEQYF.

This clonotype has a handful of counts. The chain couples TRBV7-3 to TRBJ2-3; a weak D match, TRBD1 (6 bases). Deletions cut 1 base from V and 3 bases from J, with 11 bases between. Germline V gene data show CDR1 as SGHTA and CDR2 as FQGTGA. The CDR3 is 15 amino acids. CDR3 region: CASSLSPGVTDTQYF. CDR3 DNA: TGTGCCAGCAGCTTAAGCCCAGGGGTGACAGATACGCAGTATTTT. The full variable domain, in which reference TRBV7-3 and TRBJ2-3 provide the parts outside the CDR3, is GAGVSQTPSNKVTEKGKYVELRCDPISGHTALYWYRQSLGQGPEFLIYFQGTGAADDSGLPNDRFFAVRPEGSVSTLKIQRTERGDSAVYLCASSLSPGVTDTQYFGPGTRLTVL.

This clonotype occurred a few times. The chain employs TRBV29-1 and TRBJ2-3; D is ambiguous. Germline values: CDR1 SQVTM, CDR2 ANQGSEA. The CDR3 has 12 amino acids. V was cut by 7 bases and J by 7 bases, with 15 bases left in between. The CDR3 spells CSGTMVSNTQYF. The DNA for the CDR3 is TGCAGCGGGACGATGGTTTCTAATACGCAGTATTTT.

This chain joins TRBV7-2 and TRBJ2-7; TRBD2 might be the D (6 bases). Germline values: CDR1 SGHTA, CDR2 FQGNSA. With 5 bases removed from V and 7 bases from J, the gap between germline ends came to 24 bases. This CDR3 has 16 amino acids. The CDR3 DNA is TGTGCCAGCAGCCAATCCCGGGTCTTAGTCGCGGGGGAGCAGTACTTC. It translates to CASSQSRVLVAGEQYF.